Sequencing of this T cell receptor (beta chain) was carried out in a study of memory CD4+ T cells and cytomegalovirus serostatus. Study-level background: Donors were healthy Belgian adults, 10 or so CMV seropositive and around 24 seronegative.

Single viable CD3+CD4+CD8-CD45RO+ cells were sorted as the memory CD4+ T cells. Serostatus was set by detecting CMV pp150, pp28, p38, p52 IgG. This clone was seen a single time. Method: immunoSEQ multiplex PCR; TCRdb's copy keeps in-frame clones and lacks some. The table records approximately 49,000 clones, over 70% of them present only once. The sample taken for sequencing was memory CD4+ T cells from blood. The clonotype originates from an adult in good health and CMV-seronegative.

The CDR3 spells CSARRGASSGNTIYF. DNA of the CDR3: TGCAGCGCCCGCCGGGGGGCGAGCTCTGGAAACACCATATATTTT. This chain uses TRBV29-1 with TRBJ1-3; tentatively, D is TRBD1 (6 bases). CDR1 and CDR2 from the germline V gene are SQVTM and ANQGSEA. The V end was cut by 7 bases, the J end by 0 bases, with 16 bases between. The CDR3 consists of 15 residues.